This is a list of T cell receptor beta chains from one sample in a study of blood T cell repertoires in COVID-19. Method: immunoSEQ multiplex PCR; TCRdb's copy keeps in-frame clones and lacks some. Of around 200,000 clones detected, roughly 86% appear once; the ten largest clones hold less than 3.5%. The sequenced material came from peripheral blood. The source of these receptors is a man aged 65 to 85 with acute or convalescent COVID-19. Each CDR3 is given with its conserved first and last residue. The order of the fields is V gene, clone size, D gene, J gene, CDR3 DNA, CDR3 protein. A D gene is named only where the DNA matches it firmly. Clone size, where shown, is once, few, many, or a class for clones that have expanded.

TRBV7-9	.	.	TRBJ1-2	TGTGCCAGCAGCCGCCCGGGGAACTATGGCTACACCTTC	CASSRPGNYGYTF
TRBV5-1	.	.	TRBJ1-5	TGCGCCAGCAGCTTTGAGCCGTCAGGGCCATTAGTCAATCAGCCCCAGCATTTT	CASSFEPSGPLVNQPQHF
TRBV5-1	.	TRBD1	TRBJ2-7	TGCGCCAGCAGCTTTGGACCCGGGACAGGGCTTTACTACGAGCAGTACTTC	CASSFGPGTGLYYEQYF
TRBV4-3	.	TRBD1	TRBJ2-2	TGCGCCAGCAGCCAGCCTGGGGCAGGGGGACCCGGGGAGCTGTTTTTT	CASSQPGAGGPGELFF
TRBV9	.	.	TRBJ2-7	TGTGCTATCGGGGGTGGCGAGCAGTACTTC	CAIGGGEQYF
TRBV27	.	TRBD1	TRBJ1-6	TGTGCCAGCAGTAAAAACAGGGGGTCCTATAATTCACCCCTCCACTTT	CASSKNRGSYNSPLHF
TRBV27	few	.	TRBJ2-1	TGTGCCAGCAGTTCAAACAGGGCTTTCTCCTACAATGAGCAGTTCTTC	CASSSNRAFSYNEQFF
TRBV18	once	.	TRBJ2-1	TGTGCCAGCTCACCTGGGACGGGGGGCGATGAGCAGTTCTTC	CASSPGTGGDEQFF
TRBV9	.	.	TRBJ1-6	TGTGCCAGCAGCGAGTCCTTGACTGGCGTGTCACCCCTCCACTTT	CASSESLTGVSPLHF
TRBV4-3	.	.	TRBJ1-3	TGCGCCAGCAGCCAAGCAGACAGCTCTGGAAACACCATATATTTT	CASSQADSSGNTIYF
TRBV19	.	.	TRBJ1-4	TGTGCCAGTAGTATATTGGGGCAGGGGAATGAAAAACTGTTTTTT	CASSILGQGNEKLFF
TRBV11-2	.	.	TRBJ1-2	TGTGCCAGCAGCAGAATAATGGGGAGGGGGGACTATGGCTACACCTTC	CASSRIMGRGDYGYTF
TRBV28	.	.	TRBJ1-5	TGTGCCACCGCGACCGGGTCGAGCCCATATAGCAATCAGCCCCAGCATTTT	CATATGSSPYSNQPQHF
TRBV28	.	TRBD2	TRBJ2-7	TGTGCCAGCTGGGGCGGCTTTAGCGGGGGGGCCGCGCAGTACTTC	CASWGGFSGGAAQYF
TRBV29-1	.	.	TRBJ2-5	TGCAGCGTTGAGGCAGGGTGGGGTGGGACCCAGTACTTC	CSVEAGWGGTQYF
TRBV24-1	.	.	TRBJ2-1	TGTGCCACCAGCCATAACAGGAGCTACAATGAGCAGTTCTTC	CATSHNRSYNEQFF
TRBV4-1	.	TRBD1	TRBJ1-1	TGCGCCAGCAGCCAAGGGAGGGGACAGTACACTGAAGCTTTCTTT	CASSQGRGQYTEAFF
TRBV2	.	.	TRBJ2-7	TGTGCCAGCAGCCCCGGGGAGTACTACGAGCAGTACTTC	CASSPGEYYEQYF
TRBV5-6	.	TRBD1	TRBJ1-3	TGTGCCAGCAGCCGACAGGGGGCTGGAAACACCATATATTTT	CASSRQGAGNTIYF
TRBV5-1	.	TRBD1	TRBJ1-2	TGCGCCAGCAGCCCGGGACAGGGTGGGATCGACTACACCTTC	CASSPGQGGIDYTF
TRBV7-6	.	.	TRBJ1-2	TGTGCCAGCAGCTTAGCGGGAACAGGTGTCAATGGCTACACCTTC	CASSLAGTGVNGYTF
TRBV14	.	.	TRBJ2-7	TGTGCCAGCAGCCCCCGGGGGAAGCCCTACGAGCAGTACTTC	CASSPRGKPYEQYF
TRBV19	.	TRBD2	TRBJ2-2	TGTGCCAGTAGTATTGCTAGCGGTGACACCGGGGAGCTGTTTTTT	CASSIASGDTGELFF
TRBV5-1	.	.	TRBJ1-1	TGCGCCAGCAGCCCCAGCCCTGGACACATGAACACTGAAGCTTTCTTT	CASSPSPGHMNTEAFF
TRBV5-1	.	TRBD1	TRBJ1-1	TGCGCCAGCAGCTTGAGGCAGGGGGGCACTGAAGCTTTCTTT	CASSLRQGGTEAFF
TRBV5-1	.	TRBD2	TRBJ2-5	TGCGCCAGCAGCTTTGGGTTAGCGGGAGTGGAAGTAGAGACCCAGTACTTC	CASSFGLAGVEVETQYF
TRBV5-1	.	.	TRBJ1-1	TGCGCCAGCAGCTCCTCGGATCGGGGTAGCACTGAAGCTTTCTTT	CASSSSDRGSTEAFF
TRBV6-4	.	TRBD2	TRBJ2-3	TGTGCCAGCAGTGACTCGAGTCGGGGTAGCGGGGCGTCAAGCACAGATACGCAGTATTTT	CASSDSSRGSGASSTDTQYF
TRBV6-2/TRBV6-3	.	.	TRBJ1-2	TGTGCCAGCAGTTCCTTCGACAGTTTTGGCTACACCTTC	CASSSFDSFGYTF
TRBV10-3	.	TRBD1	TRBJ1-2	TGTGCCATCAGTGGATCGACAGGGAAAGCTAACTATGGCTACACCTTC	CAISGSTGKANYGYTF
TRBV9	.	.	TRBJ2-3	TGTGCCAGCAGCGTATTAATCCGAGATACGCAGTATTTT	CASSVLIRDTQYF
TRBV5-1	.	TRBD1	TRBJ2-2	TGCGCCAGCAGCATAGCTACAGGGGTCGCGGGGGAGCTGTTTTTT	CASSIATGVAGELFF
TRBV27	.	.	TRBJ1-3	TGTGCCAGCAGTTCAGCACAGGGAACGGACACCATATATTTT	CASSSAQGTDTIYF
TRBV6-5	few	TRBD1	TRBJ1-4	TGTGCCAGCAGTTCCGGGACAGGGGGCCGGGAAAAACTGTTTTTT	CASSSGTGGREKLFF
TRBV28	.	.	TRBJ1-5	TGTGCCAGCAGCCGGGAGGGGACTAGCAATCAGCCCCAGCATTTT	CASSREGTSNQPQHF
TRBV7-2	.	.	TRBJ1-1	TGTGCCAGCAGCCGTCAGTGGAACACTGAAGCTTTCTTT	CASSRQWNTEAFF
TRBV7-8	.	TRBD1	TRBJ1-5	TGTGCCAGCAGCTCCGGGACAGGGTATGATCAGCCCCAGCATTTT	CASSSGTGYDQPQHF
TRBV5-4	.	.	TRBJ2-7	TGTGCCAGCAGTTCCGGGTCGGCTGGGGAGCAGTACTTC	CASSSGSAGEQYF
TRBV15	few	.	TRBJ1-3	TGTGCCACCAGCGACCCAGCGGACTCTTCTGGAAACACCATATATTTT	CATSDPADSSGNTIYF
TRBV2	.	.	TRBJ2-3	TGTGCCAGCAGTTCCGAACCCGTCGGCGGTAGCACAGATACGCAGTATTTT	CASSSEPVGGSTDTQYF
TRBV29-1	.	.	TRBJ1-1	TGCAGCGTTGGAAGGGAGATCACTGAAGCTTTCTTT	CSVGREITEAFF
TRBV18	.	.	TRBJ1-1	TGTGCCAGCTCACCACGGCAGGGGCTGGACACTGAAGCTTTCTTT	CASSPRQGLDTEAFF
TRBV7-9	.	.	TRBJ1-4	TGTGCCAGCAGCTTGGGGGGGACTAATGAAAAACTGTTTTTT	CASSLGGTNEKLFF
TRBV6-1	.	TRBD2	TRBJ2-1	TGTGCCAGCAGTGGGCCCCAGCGGGGCTTCTACAATGAGCAGTTCTTC	CASSGPQRGFYNEQFF